The source of this T cell receptor (beta chain) is a study of beta chain features in type 1 diabetes. Study information: Healthy donors and patients had similar age, gender and cell yields. Study results and limitations: In all four CD4+ subsets, TCRB CDR3 length was significantly, moderately reduced in type 1 diabetes. Any HLA effect on TCRB rearrangement was left unresolved by small sub-analyses. The study found that naive, central memory and Treg TCRB repertoires appeared more similar in patients than in healthy donors. Junctions at VDJ sites from type 1 diabetes patients had fewer insertions and more deletions.

This clone was seen only a few times. Its antigen is currently unknown. Of the isolated RNA, all was reverse transcribed, and so the sequenced material was expressed TCRB transcripts. Repertoires were generated with immunoSEQ multiplex PCR, while TCRdb's copy carries only in-frame clones and drops some. The sample includes 200,000 to 300,000 clones, just over 20% of them seen just once. The CDR3 contains 16 residues. Unmatched junction bases numbered 6, after V lost 4 bases and J lost 0 bases. CDR1 and CDR2 (germline): SGDLS, YYNGEE. The rearrangement joins TRBV9 to TRBJ2-1; 8 bases match TRBD2. This sequence was found in a woman aged 40 to 50 with type 1 diabetes. The specimen was naive CD4+ T cells from blood. The CDR3 protein is CASSPGRGSSYNEQFF. For the CDR3, the DNA is TGTGCCAGCAGCCCCGGGAGGGGGAGCTCCTACAATGAGCAGTTCTTC.